The sequence of this TCR beta chain was determined in a study of T cell responses to AZD1222 COVID-19 vaccine. General study points: Along spike, vaccine-associated CD4 TCRs were found throughout, with dominance at 160-218 and 743-854.

As regards this clone: What it binds is not known.

Germline V CDR1 and CDR2: SEHNR, FQNEAQ (reference sequence). Trimming pared 3 bases from V and 3 bases from J, leaving 20 bases between. The CDR3 is made up of 17 amino acids. Sequencing was performed with immunoSEQ multiplex PCR; in TCRdb, only in-frame clones are kept and a portion is missing. This table holds some 180,000 clones, approximately 92% found once. The sequence was collected from an adult in good health. The V and J genes are TRBV7-9 and TRBJ1-1; a weak D match, TRBD1 (5 bases). The specimen was peripheral blood, collected on day 0 of AZD1222 vaccination. The CDR3 reads CASSFLIRGTWDTEAFF. As DNA, the CDR3 is TGTGCCAGCAGCTTTTTGATACGTGGGACGTGGGACACTGAAGCTTTCTTT.